Shown below are 20 T cell receptor beta chains from a single sample sequenced in a study of shared clonotypes between healthy human individuals. TCRdb's table, derived via immunoSEQ multiplex PCR, lists solely in-frame clones and lacks some. The sample carries about 1 million clones, about 70% recorded once. Sequencing was performed on memory CD4+ T cells sorted from blood. Described subset: CD45RA-negative fraction. These TCRs come from a man in his late teens or twenties in good health.

Note on this clone: The sample has other DNA sequences that encode this CDR3 too. The V and J genes are TRBV5-4 and TRBJ2-2, with D possibly matching TRBD2 (6 bases). Trimming took 4 bases from V and 2 from J, leaving 9 bases between them. The germline V gene encodes CDR1 SGHNT and CDR2 YYREEE (reference sequence). The CDR3 runs 14 residues. The CDR3 DNA sequence: TGTGCCAGCAGCCGGGACTCCAACACCGGGGAGCTGTTTTTT. Its protein product is CASSRDSNTGELFF.

This chain uses TRBV2 with TRBJ2-2; D not resolved. Germline V gene data show CDR1 as SNHLY and CDR2 as FYNNEI. V was trimmed by 3 bases and J by 6 bases, leaving 2 bases between them. This CDR3 is 11 amino acids long. CDR3 DNA sequence: TGTGCCAGCAGTGACGCCGGGGAGCTGTTTTTT. Translated, it gives CASSDAGELFF. Full variable domain (missing parts from reference TRBV2 and TRBJ2-2): EPEVTQTPSHQVTQMGQEVILRCVPISNHLYFYWYRQILGQKVEFLVSFYNNEISEKSEIFDDQFSVERPDGSNFTLKIRSTKLEDSAMYFCASSDAGELFFGEGSRLTVL.

The chain is built from TRBV2 and TRBJ2-6; possible D gene TRBD2, 5 bases. Germline CDR1 is SNHLY and CDR2 is FYNNEI. The CDR3 contains 16 residues. The germline V and J ends were trimmed by 5 bases and 0 bases, with 11 bases remaining between them. This CDR3 reads CASSRRPTSGANVLTF. As DNA, the CDR3 is TGTGCCAGCAGTCGGAGGCCCACCTCTGGGGCCAACGTCCTGACTTTC.

This clone was observed a few times. V usage is TRBV4-3 and J usage is TRBJ2-2, with D perhaps TRBD1 (5 bases). The germline V gene has CDR1 LGHNA and CDR2 YSLEER. V lost 0 bases and J 6 bases, leaving 11 bases between the germline ends. This CDR3 region has 15 residues. The CDR3 is CASSQDVRGSGELFF. DNA for the CDR3: TGCGCCAGCAGCCAAGATGTAAGGGGCTCCGGGGAGCTGTTTTTT.

The V gene is TRBV2, the J gene TRBJ2-1; TRBD2 agrees at 12 bases. The germline gives CDR1 SNHLY, CDR2 FYNNEI. V shed 6 bases and J 0 bases; nucleotides not matched to a gene: 9. The length of the CDR3 is 18 residues. Written as DNA, the CDR3 is TGTGCCAGCAGACGCACTAGCGGGGGGTCAAGCTCCTACAATGAGCAGTTCTTC. It translates to CASRRTSGGSSSYNEQFF.

This chain links TRBV20-1 with TRBJ1-5; maybe TRBD1 (5 bases). Trimming took off 3 bases at V and 9 bases at J, with 9 bases between the two ends. The CDR3 runs 11 residues. Germline CDR1 is DFQATT and CDR2 is SNEGSKA (reference sequence). The CDR3 reads CSARGGRPQHF. CDR3 DNA: TGCAGTGCTAGGGGGGGACGGCCCCAGCATTTT.

The chain recombines TRBV5-1 with TRBJ2-2, with a possible D match to TRBD2 (6 bases). Trimming shortened V by 6 bases and J by 0 bases, and 12 bases separated the two germline ends. CDR3 size: 15 residues. CDR1 and CDR2 from the germline V gene are SGHRS and YFSETQ. This CDR3 reads CASTFRLANTGELFF. As DNA, the CDR3 is TGCGCCAGCACTTTCAGACTAGCGAACACCGGGGAGCTGTTTTTT.

V is TRBV10-3 and J is TRBJ2-7, with D unclear. This CDR3 is built from 14 residues. Germline V gene data show CDR1 as ENHRY and CDR2 as SYGVKD. Trimming stripped 0 bases from V and 4 bases from J, with 10 bases between. The CDR3 loop is CAISESTVLYEQYF. The CDR3 region has the DNA TGTGCCATCAGTGAGTCCACAGTCTTATACGAGCAGTACTTC.

This clone was detected only a few times. V is TRBV2 and J is TRBJ1-1, with D unclear. Trimming shortened V by 2 bases and J by 1 base, and 8 bases separated the two germline ends. This CDR3 contains 14 residues. CDR1 is SNHLY and CDR2 is FYNNEI in the germline V gene. The CDR3 here is CASSEQAKNTEAFF. For the CDR3, the DNA is TGTGCCAGCAGTGAACAGGCAAAGAACACTGAAGCTTTCTTT.

The V and J genes are TRBV4-1 and TRBJ2-5, with 10 bases aligning to TRBD1. CDR3 size: 14 residues. Germline V lookup: CDR1 MGHRA, CDR2 YSYEKL. Trimming removed 4 bases from V and 6 bases from J; junction bases left unmatched: 5. Here the CDR3 reads CASSLTGGGKTQYF. CDR3 nucleotides: TGCGCCAGCAGCCTGACAGGGGGCGGAAAGACCCAGTACTTC.

Remarks on this clone: This same CDR3 is encoded by further DNA sequences in the sample. This chain links TRBV18 with TRBJ1-5, with TRBD1 matching 8 bases. V gave up 2 bases and J gave up 2 bases; unmatched junction bases: 5. Germline V gene lookup returns CDR1 KGHSH and CDR2 LQKENI. The CDR3 loop spans 16 amino acids. DNA of the CDR3: TGTGCCAGCTCACCAGAACAGGGGGGAGGCAATCAGCCCCAGCATTTT. Translating it yields CASSPEQGGGNQPQHF.

In this sample, this clone turned up once. CDR3: CASSYDVTGREKLFF. CDR3 sequence (DNA): TGTGCCAGCAGTTACGATGTGACAGGTAGAGAAAAACTGTTTTTT. J is TRBJ1-4 and V is TRBV6-5, with D possibly TRBD1 on 6 matching bases. Germline loops: CDR1 MNHEY, CDR2 SVGAGI. The V end lost 2 bases, the J end lost 8 bases, and 15 bases lay between the germline ends. This CDR3 is built from 15 residues.

The rearrangement links TRBV5-4 to TRBJ2-3; possibly TRBD1 for D (5 bases). Trimming took 0 bases from V and 0 from J, leaving 8 bases between them. The CDR3 runs 15 residues. CDR1 is SGHNT, CDR2 YYREEE, per germline (reference sequence). The CDR3 bases are TGTGCCAGCAGCTTGGGACAGTCTAGCACAGATACGCAGTATTTT. This codes for CASSLGQSSTDTQYF.

V gene TRBV6-1 combines with J gene TRBJ1-1; D is unresolved. Trimming removed 1 base at V and 2 bases at J, with 11 bases between. CDR3 length equals 15 residues. The V gene's germline CDR1 is MNHNS and CDR2 SASEGT. DNA of the CDR3: TGTGCCAGCAGTGAAGGATCCACTGTTAACACTGAAGCTTTCTTT. It is translated as CASSEGSTVNTEAFF.

On this clone itself: One end of the junction fails to match germline, which may point to a read error. The chain couples TRBV7-7 to TRBJ2-2, with 9 bases lining up with TRBD1. Per the germline V gene, CDR1 is SSHAT and CDR2 is FNYEAQ (reference sequence). The CDR3 length is 15 residues. The CDR3 DNA is TGTGCTAGCAGCCCCGGGACAGGGTACACCGGGGAGCTGTTTTTT. It codes for CASSPGTGYTGELFF. Variable domain in full (rest from reference TRBV7-7 and TRBJ2-2): GAGVSQSPRYKVTKRGQDVTLRCDPISSHATLYWYQQALGQGPEFLTYFNYEAQPDKSGLPSDRFSAERPEGSISTLTIQRTEQRDSAMYRCASSPGTGYTGELFFGEGSRLTVL.

This chain connects TRBV2 to TRBJ2-7; TRBD1 matches 8 bases. This CDR3 is 14 amino acids long. The V segment lost 6 bases and the J segment 0 bases; nucleotides outside the gene matches: 4. Germline V gene sequence: CDR1 SNHLY, CDR2 FYNNEI. The CDR3: CASSGQGGSYEQYF. For the CDR3, the DNA is TGTGCCAGCAGCGGACAGGGTGGCTCCTACGAGCAGTACTTC.

The rearrangement uses TRBV19 and TRBJ2-5, with unresolved D. CDR1 and CDR2 from the germline V gene are LNHDA and SQIVND (reference sequence). With 2 bases removed from V and 3 bases from J, the gap between germline ends came to 13 bases. The CDR3 loop spans 15 amino acids. The CDR3 nucleotides read TGTGCCAGTAGTATACAATCGACTGCGAAAGAGACCCAGTACTTC. It encodes CASSIQSTAKETQYF.

The chain links TRBV11-2 to TRBJ1-5; a weak D match, TRBD1 (5 bases). This CDR3 has 14 residues. Germline V gene data show CDR1 as SGHAT and CDR2 as FQNNGV. V was trimmed by 0 bases and J by 3 bases, leaving 6 bases between them. The CDR3 DNA reads as TGTGCCAGCAGCTTAGACGGGGCCAATCAGCCCCAGCATTTT. Protein product: CASSLDGANQPQHF.

The chain links TRBV6-5 to TRBJ2-2; TRBD2 is a possible D gene (7 bases). This CDR3 region has 15 residues. Germline CDR1 and CDR2: MNHEY and SVGAGI. The V end lost 7 bases, the J end lost 5 bases, and 17 bases lay between the germline ends. DNA for the CDR3: TGTGCCAGCACCGAACAGGGAGGGTATACCGGGGAGCTGTTTTTT. Amino acids: CASTEQGGYTGELFF.

This clone has a single count. This CDR3 reads CASSQRQGAGDTQYF. Here the CDR3 DNA reads TGTGCCAGCAGCCAGAGACAGGGGGCCGGAGATACGCAGTATTTT. The rearrangement joins TRBV28 to TRBJ2-3; TRBD1 matches at 10 bases. The CDR3 consists of 15 residues. V lost 6 bases to trimming and J lost 5 bases; unmatched junction nucleotides: 8. The germline V gene encodes CDR1 MDHEN and CDR2 SYDVKM.